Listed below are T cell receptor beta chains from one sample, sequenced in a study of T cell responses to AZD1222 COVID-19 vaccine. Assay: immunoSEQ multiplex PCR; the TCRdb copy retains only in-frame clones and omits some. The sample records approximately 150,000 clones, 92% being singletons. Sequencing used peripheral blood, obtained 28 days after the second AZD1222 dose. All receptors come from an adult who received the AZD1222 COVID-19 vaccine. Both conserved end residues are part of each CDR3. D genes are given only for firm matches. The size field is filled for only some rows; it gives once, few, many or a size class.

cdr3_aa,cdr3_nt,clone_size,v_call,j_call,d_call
CASKIVGEETQYF,TGTGCCAGCAAAATTGTGGGGGAAGAGACCCAGTACTTC,NA,TRBV2,TRBJ2-5,NA
CAISEGNQPQHF,TGTGCCATCAGTGAGGGCAATCAGCCCCAGCATTTT,NA,TRBV10-3,TRBJ1-5,NA
CASSPDTHTGELFF,TGTGCCAGCAGCCCTGACACGCACACCGGGGAGCTGTTTTTT,NA,TRBV5-6,TRBJ2-2,NA
CASSTTGTLNTEAFF,TGTGCCAGTAGTACCACTGGAACCTTGAACACTGAAGCTTTCTTT,NA,TRBV19,TRBJ1-1,NA
CSADPFGGYTF,TGCAGTGCCGACCCTTTCGGGGGCTACACCTTC,NA,TRBV20-1,TRBJ1-2,NA
CASSLRQSYEQYF,TGTGCCAGCAGCCTTAGACAGAGCTACGAGCAGTACTTC,NA,TRBV27,TRBJ2-7,NA
CASTKGVDYGYTF,TGTGCCAGTACAAAAGGTGTCGACTATGGCTACACCTTC,NA,TRBV19,TRBJ1-2,NA
CASSMTGHEKLFF,TGTGCCAGCAGCATGACAGGGCATGAAAAACTGTTTTTT,once,TRBV7-8,TRBJ1-4,TRBD1
CASSEQANQPQHF,TGTGCCAGCAGTGAGCAGGCTAATCAGCCCCAGCATTTT,NA,TRBV6-4,TRBJ1-5,NA
CASSEWGGTTEAFF,TGTGCCAGCAGTGAATGGGGGGGCACCACTGAAGCTTTCTTT,NA,TRBV25-1,TRBJ1-1,NA
CASTPASGGRETQYF,TGTGCCAGCACCCCGGCCAGCGGGGGGAGGGAGACCCAGTACTTC,NA,TRBV2,TRBJ2-5,TRBD2
CASSPMGQGMFRRDQPQHF,TGCGCCAGCAGCCCCATGGGGCAGGGGATGTTCCGCCGTGATCAGCCCCAGCATTTT,NA,TRBV4-1,TRBJ1-5,NA
CASSPQLFGSDRGSEQYF,TGTGCCAGCTCACCACAATTATTCGGTTCGGACAGGGGCTCCGAGCAGTACTTC,once,TRBV18,TRBJ2-7,TRBD1
CASSGNTDTQYF,TGTGCCAGTAGCGGGAACACAGATACGCAGTATTTT,NA,TRBV19,TRBJ2-3,NA
CASSQDKRTGSTGELFF,TGCGCCAGCAGCCAAGACAAGAGGACAGGGTCCACCGGGGAGCTGTTTTTT,NA,TRBV4-1,TRBJ2-2,TRBD1
CASSYSENTEAFF,TGTGCCAGTAGTTACTCGGAGAACACTGAAGCTTTCTTT,NA,TRBV19,TRBJ1-1,NA
CASSPAGDILYEQYF,TGTGCCAGCAGCCCCGCGGGGGATATCCTCTACGAGCAGTACTTC,NA,TRBV9,TRBJ2-7,TRBD2
CASSQEGPYGYTF,TGTGCCAGCAGCCAAGAAGGTCCCTATGGCTACACCTTC,NA,TRBV3-1/TRBV3-2,TRBJ1-2,NA
CASSAPLSGAFF,TGTGCCAGCAGCGCGCCCCTCTCGGGAGCTTTCTTT,few,TRBV7-2,TRBJ1-1,NA
CASSFTDTQYF,TGTGCCAGCAGCTTCACAGATACGCAGTATTTT,few,TRBV7-9,TRBJ2-3,NA
CASRGLGQGTYEQYF,TGTGCCAGCAGGGGGCTCGGACAGGGGACCTACGAGCAGTACTTC,NA,TRBV27,TRBJ2-7,TRBD1
CASSIDNSEDTQYF,TGTGCCAGTAGTATAGATAATAGCGAAGATACGCAGTATTTT,NA,TRBV19,TRBJ2-3,NA
CASSRDSLYGYTF,TGTGCCAGCAGCCGAGACAGTCTGTATGGCTACACCTTC,NA,TRBV5-8,TRBJ1-2,NA